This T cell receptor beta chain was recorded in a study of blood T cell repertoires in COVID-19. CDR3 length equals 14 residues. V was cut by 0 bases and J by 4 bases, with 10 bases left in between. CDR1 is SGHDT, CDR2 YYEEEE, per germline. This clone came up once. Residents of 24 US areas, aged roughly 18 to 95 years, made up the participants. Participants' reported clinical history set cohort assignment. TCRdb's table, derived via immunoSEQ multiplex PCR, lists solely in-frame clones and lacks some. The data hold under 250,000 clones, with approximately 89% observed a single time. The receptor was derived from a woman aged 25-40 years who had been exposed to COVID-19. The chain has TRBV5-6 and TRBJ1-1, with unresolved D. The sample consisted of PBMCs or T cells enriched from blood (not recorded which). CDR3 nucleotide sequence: TGTGCCAGCAGCTTGGGGGGAGAGGTCACTGAAGCTTTCTTT. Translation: CASSLGGEVTEAFF.